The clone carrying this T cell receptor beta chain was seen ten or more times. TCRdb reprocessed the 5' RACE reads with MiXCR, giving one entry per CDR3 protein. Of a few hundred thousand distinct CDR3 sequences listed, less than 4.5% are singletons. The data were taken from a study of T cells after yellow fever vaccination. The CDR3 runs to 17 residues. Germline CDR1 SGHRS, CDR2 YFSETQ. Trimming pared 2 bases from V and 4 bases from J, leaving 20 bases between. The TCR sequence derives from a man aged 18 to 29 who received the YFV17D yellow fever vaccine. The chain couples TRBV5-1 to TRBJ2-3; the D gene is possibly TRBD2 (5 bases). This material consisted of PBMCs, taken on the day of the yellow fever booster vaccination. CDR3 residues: CASSLHERRVLSDTQYF. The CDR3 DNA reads TGCGCCAGCAGCTTACATGAACGGCGGGTTTTGTCAGATACGCAGTATTTT.